The rows below give T cell receptor beta chains drawn from one sample of a study of Ad26.COV2.S vaccination and SARS-CoV-2 variants. Sequencing was performed with immunoSEQ multiplex PCR; in TCRdb, only in-frame clones are kept and a portion is missing. The table includes about 400,000 clones, about 89% detected once. The starting material was peripheral blood, obtained in a trial of Ad26.COV2.S vaccine versus placebo. These receptors were obtained from a person aged 18-60 years who received the Ad26.COV2.S COVID-19 vaccine or a placebo. The CDR3 runs from the conserved cysteine through the conserved F or W. The order of the fields is clone size, D gene, J gene, V gene, CDR3 DNA, CDR3 protein. A D gene is named only where the DNA matches it firmly. A clone size is listed for some rows: how often the clone was seen (once, few, many), or a class if it is expanded.

once - TRBJ2-5 TRBV19 TGTGCCAGTAGTATAATCGGGGGAAGAGGGGAGACCCAGTACTTC CASSIIGGRGETQYF
- - TRBJ2-7 TRBV20-1 TGCAGTGCTAGAGGGGGCGGCGAGCAGTACTTC CSARGGGEQYF
- - TRBJ2-5 TRBV24-1 TGTGCCACCAGTGATCCCCCGGGACCTATAGGGGAGACCCAGTACTTC CATSDPPGPIGETQYF
- - TRBJ2-3 TRBV13 TGTGCCAGCAGCTTAGGCCCCCGACAGGCAGATACGCAGTATTTT CASSLGPRQADTQYF
- TRBD2 TRBJ2-3 TRBV2 TGTGCCAGCAGACCAACTAGCGGCCGCACAGATACGCAGTATTTT CASRPTSGRTDTQYF
- - TRBJ2-5 TRBV9 TGTGCCAGCAGCGTAGGGGGATCGGGACAAGAGACCCAGTACTTC CASSVGGSGQETQYF
- - TRBJ1-1 TRBV9 TGTGCCAGCAGCCTCTCCTTGGGGAACACTGAAGCTTTCTTT CASSLSLGNTEAFF
- - TRBJ2-3 TRBV21-1 TGTGCCAGCAGCAAAGGTTGGGGCCCAGATACGCAGTATTTT CASSKGWGPDTQYF
- TRBD2 TRBJ2-3 TRBV6-5 TGTGCCAGCAGCCTGACTAGCGGGAGGACAGATACGCAGTATTTT CASSLTSGRTDTQYF
- TRBD2 TRBJ2-3 TRBV7-8 TGTGCCAGCAGCTTAGCTCGGACTAGGGCAGATACGCAGTATTTT CASSLARTRADTQYF
- - TRBJ2-5 TRBV5-1 TGCGCCAGCAGCTTGGAAGCCATAGAGACCCAGTACTTC CASSLEAIETQYF
- - TRBJ2-2 TRBV5-6 TGTGCCAGCAGATTGGGGCGGGCCAACACCGGGGAGCTGTTTTTT CASRLGRANTGELFF
few TRBD2 TRBJ2-1 TRBV7-8 TGTGCCAGCAGCTTTACTGGGGCGGGGGTAGGTGAGCAGTTCTTC CASSFTGAGVGEQFF
- - TRBJ2-5 TRBV15 TGTGCCACCAGCACACGGGCTCAAGAGACCCAGTACTTC CATSTRAQETQYF
once - TRBJ2-5 TRBV7-9 TGTGCCAGCAGCTCAACTAGCAAACGAGAGACCCAGTACTTC CASSSTSKRETQYF
- TRBD1 TRBJ1-5 TRBV7-2 TGTGCCAGCAGCTTAGGGGACAGTATCAATCAGCCCCAGCATTTT CASSLGDSINQPQHF
few - TRBJ2-2 TRBV11-3 TGTGCCAGCAGCCGAAGGGACACCGGGGAGCTGTTTTTT CASSRRDTGELFF
few - TRBJ1-5 TRBV20-1 TGCAGTGCTAGTGGTCCGGGACGGGGGCAGCCCCAGCATTTT CSASGPGRGQPQHF
- - TRBJ2-5 TRBV6-6 TGTGCCAGCAGCCAAATCTCAGAGACCCAGTACTTC CASSQISETQYF
few - TRBJ2-7 TRBV14 TGTGCCAGCAGCCAGAGGACAGATCGGAGCCAGCAGTACTTC CASSQRTDRSQQYF
few - TRBJ2-7 TRBV9 TGTGCCAGCAGCGTAGGGCCCGACTCCTACGAGCAGTACTTC CASSVGPDSYEQYF
- - TRBJ1-6 TRBV10-3 TGTGCCATCGCGGGGGCTGTGGATTCACCCCTCCACTTT CAIAGAVDSPLHF